This TCR beta chain was observed in a study of T cell repertoires in cytomegalovirus infection. Overall study: CMV infection and matching HLA type were both indicated by public TCR beta signatures. Study conclusions and caveats: It was HLA-C-restricted CMV-specific TCR beta clonotypes that dominated the response ex vivo. Cumulated frequencies of public TCR beta families served to identify carriers of CMV plus the relevant HLA.

Comments on this clonotype: Antigen: not known. The junction differs from germline at one of its ends, possibly a read error.

TCRdb reanalysed the reads using MiXCR and keeps one entry per CDR3 protein. The table has around 200,000 distinct CDR3 sequences, about 17% seen once. Germline V gene lookup returns CDR1 SGHAT and CDR2 FQDESV (reference sequence). The CDR3 covers 13 residues. Sequenced material: CD8+ T cells from PBMCs. J is TRBJ1-1 and V is TRBV11-1, with TRBD1 matching 8 bases. This receptor was taken from a human donor in good health (CMV status not recorded). Some clones in this sample may be carry-over from other donors' samples. CDR3 coding DNA: TGTGCCAGCAGCTCGGATACTAGACAGGGGCTACCATTT. This encodes CASSSDTRQGLPF.